This TCR beta chain was obtained from a study of PD-L1 blockade in urothelial cancer. Study overall: At 3 weeks after treatment start (second dose) and again at 6 weeks, blood was analyzed. Blood yielded a median of roughly 140,000 T cells per sample.

Time point described: peripheral blood 6 weeks after treatment start. Patients presented with locally advanced or metastatic urothelial carcinoma. Trimming cost V 4 bases and J 2 bases; bases outside gene matches: 6. Germline V gene data show CDR1 as SGHTA and CDR2 as FQGNSA. The CDR3 contains 15 residues. Into every PCR, synthetic TCR analog templates were spiked. Clones were sequenced by immunoSEQ multiplex PCR, and TCRdb holds only the in-frame ones, with some missing. The profile shows approximately 83,000 clones, 75% to 90% of them singletons. This receptor was identified in a man aged 65 to 79 with urothelial cancer. The chain couples TRBV7-2 to TRBJ2-7; 9 bases are a match to TRBD1. This sample comprised PBMCs, obtained around atezolizumab (anti-PD-L1) treatment. CDR3 nucleotide sequence: TGTGCCAGCAGCTCATACACAGGGGGCACCTACGAGCAGTACTTC. This translates into CASSSYTGGTYEQYF.